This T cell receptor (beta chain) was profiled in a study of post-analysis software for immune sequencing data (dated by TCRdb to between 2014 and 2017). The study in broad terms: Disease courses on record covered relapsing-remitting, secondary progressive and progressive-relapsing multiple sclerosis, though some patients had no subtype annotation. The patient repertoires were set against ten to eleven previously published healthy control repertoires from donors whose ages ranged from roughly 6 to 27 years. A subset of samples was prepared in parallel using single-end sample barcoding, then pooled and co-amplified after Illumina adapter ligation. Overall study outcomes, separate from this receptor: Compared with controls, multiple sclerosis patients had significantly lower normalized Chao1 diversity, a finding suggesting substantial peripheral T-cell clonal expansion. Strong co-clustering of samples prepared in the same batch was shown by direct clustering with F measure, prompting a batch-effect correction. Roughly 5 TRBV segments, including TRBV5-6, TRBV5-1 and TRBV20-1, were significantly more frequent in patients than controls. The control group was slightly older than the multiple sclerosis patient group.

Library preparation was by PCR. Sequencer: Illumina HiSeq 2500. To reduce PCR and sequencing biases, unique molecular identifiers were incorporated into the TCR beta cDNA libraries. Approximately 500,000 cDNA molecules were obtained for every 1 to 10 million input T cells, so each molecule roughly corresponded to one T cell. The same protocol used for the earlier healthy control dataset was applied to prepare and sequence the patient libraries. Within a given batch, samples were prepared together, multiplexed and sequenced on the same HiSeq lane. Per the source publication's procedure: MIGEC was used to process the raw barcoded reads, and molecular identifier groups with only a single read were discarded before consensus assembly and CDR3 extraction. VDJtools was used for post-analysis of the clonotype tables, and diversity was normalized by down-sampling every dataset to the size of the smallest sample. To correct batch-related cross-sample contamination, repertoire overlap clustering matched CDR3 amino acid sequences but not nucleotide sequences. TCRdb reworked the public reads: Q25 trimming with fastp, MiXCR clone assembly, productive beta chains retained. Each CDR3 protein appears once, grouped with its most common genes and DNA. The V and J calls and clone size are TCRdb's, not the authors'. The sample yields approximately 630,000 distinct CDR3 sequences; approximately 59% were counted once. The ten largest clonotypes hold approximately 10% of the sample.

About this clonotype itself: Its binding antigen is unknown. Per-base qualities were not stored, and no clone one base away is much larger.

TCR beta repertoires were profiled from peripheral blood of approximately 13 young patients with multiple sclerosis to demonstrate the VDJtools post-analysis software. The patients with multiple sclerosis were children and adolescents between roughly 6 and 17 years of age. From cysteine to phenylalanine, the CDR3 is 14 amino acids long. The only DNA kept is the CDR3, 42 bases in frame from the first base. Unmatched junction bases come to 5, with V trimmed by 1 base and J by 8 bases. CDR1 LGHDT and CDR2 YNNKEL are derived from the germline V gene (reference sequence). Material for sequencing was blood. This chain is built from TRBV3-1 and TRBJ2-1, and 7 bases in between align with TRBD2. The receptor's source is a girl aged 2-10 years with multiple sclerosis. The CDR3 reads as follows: CASSQGRLAHEQFF. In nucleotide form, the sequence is TGTGCCAGCAGCCAAGGGCGACTAGCCCATGAGCAGTTCTTC.